The next 30 T cell receptor beta chains were all read from a single sample in a study of early T cells in non-severe SARS-CoV-2 infection. One entry per CDR3 protein results from TCRdb running MiXCR on the 5' RACE reads. Seen here are around 63,000 distinct CDR3 sequences, approximately 5.9% observed once, and the top ten hold about 3%. The sample was whole blood, taken at baseline. The source is an adult who was a healthcare worker with PCR-confirmed SARS-CoV-2 infection or an uninfected control (not recorded which).

By frequency in the sample, this clonotype is large. The chain uses TRBV27 and TRBJ2-1; possible D gene TRBD2, 5 bases. V was trimmed by 2 bases and J by 5 bases, leaving 10 bases between them. This CDR3 has 14 amino acids. Germline CDR1 MNHEY, CDR2 SMNVEV (reference sequence). This chain's CDR3 is CASSLGEWNNEQFF. The CDR3 DNA is TGTGCCAGCAGTTTAGGGGAGTGGAACAATGAGCAGTTCTTC.

In its sample, this clonotype was seen many times. The chain joins TRBV14 to TRBJ2-7, with D possibly being TRBD1 (5 bases). Germline V gene sequence: CDR1 SGHDN, CDR2 FVKESK. There are 16 residues in the CDR3. With 2 bases removed from V and 0 bases from J, the gap between germline ends came to 14 bases. The DNA for the CDR3 is TGTGCCAGCAGCCAATACCCGCAGGGTTACTCCTACGAGCAGTACTTC. Translated, it gives CASSQYPQGYSYEQYF.

This clonotype was seen a few times. The J gene is TRBJ1-1, the V gene TRBV28; maybe TRBD1 (6 bases). Deletions cut 8 bases from V and 5 bases from J, with 21 bases between. Germline V gene lookup returns CDR1 MDHEN and CDR2 SYDVKM. The CDR3 spans 15 residues. The CDR3 nucleotides read TGTGCCAGCTACAGTTCGGGGGCGTTGGGGACTGAAGCTTTCTTT. Amino acids: CASYSSGALGTEAFF.

The table lists this clonotype with many counts. The chain uses TRBV12-3 or TRBV12-4 and TRBJ2-1; a weak D match, TRBD1 (6 bases). Trimming pared 6 bases from V and 9 bases from J, leaving 12 bases between. The length of the CDR3 is 12 residues. The CDR3 DNA sequence: TGTGCCAGCAGATCACAGGGAGTTGAGCAGTTCTTC. Translating it yields CASRSQGVEQFF.

This clonotype was picked up many times. The CDR3 loop is CSARDSGPKGVNEQFF. Here the CDR3 DNA reads TGCAGTGCTAGAGATAGCGGGCCCAAGGGAGTCAATGAGCAGTTCTTC. V is TRBV20-1 and J is TRBJ2-1; TRBD2 agrees at 7 bases. The CDR3 length is 16 residues. The germline V gene has CDR1 DFQATT and CDR2 SNEGSKA (reference sequence). J lost 6 bases, V lost 0 bases, and 11 bases had no gene match.

This clonotype came up many times. The chain links TRBV12-2 to TRBJ1-1. TRBV12-2 is a known pseudogene. This CDR3 spans 11 amino acids. The CDR3 is CASRFSGGAFF. DNA of the CDR3: TGTGCAAGTCGCTTCTCTGGAGGAGCTTTCTTT.

This clonotype was counted ten times or more. The V and J genes are TRBV27 and TRBJ2-5; 8 nucleotides match TRBD2. Trimming at V came to 6 bases and at J to 1 base, leaving 4 bases not matched to a gene. The CDR3 consists of 14 residues. Per the germline V gene, CDR1 is MNHEY and CDR2 is SMNVEV (reference sequence). The CDR3 coding sequence is TGTGCCAGCAGGAGGGCGGGAGGCCAAGAGACCCAGTACTTC. It specifies CASRRAGGQETQYF.

V is TRBV10-2 and J is TRBJ1-3; 8 bases are shared with TRBD1. Germline trimming cut 9 bases from V and 0 bases from J; bases unmatched to any gene: 13. The CDR3 extends over 17 amino acids. Per the germline V gene, CDR1 is WSHSY and CDR2 is SAAADI. The DNA for the CDR3 is TGCGCCAGTACAGGGGGGACTACTCTTCACTCTGGAAACACCATATATTTT. It specifies CASTGGTTLHSGNTIYF.

This clonotype has at least ten counts. An end of the junction does not agree with germline; a read error may underlie this. The chain is built from TRBV7-2 and TRBJ2-7, with 16 bases fitting TRBD2. This CDR3 region has 16 residues. CDR1 is SGHTA, CDR2 FQGNSA, per germline. CDR3 residues: CASSSRMAGLAGGEAF. The CDR3, as DNA: TGTGCCAGCAGCTCCCGAATGGCGGGACTAGCGGGAGGGGAAGCCTTC.

This clonotype was seen a handful of times. The V gene is TRBV19, the J gene TRBJ2-2, with D uncertain. Germline-derived CDR1 and CDR2 are LNHDA and SQIVND (reference sequence). The V end was cut by 3 bases, the J end by 6 bases, with 8 bases between. The CDR3 extends over 13 amino acids. In DNA form, the CDR3 reads TGTGCCAGTAGTATTTACCGGGCCGGGGAGCTGTTTTTT. It yields the protein CASSIYRAGELFF.

CDR3 residues: CASSPTGTASTYEQYF. The CDR3 nucleotides are TGTGCCAGCAGCCCGACCGGGACAGCCTCTACCTACGAGCAGTACTTC. This chain connects TRBV4-2 to TRBJ2-7, with 7 positions matching TRBD1. There are 16 residues in the CDR3. The V segment lost 4 bases and the J segment 2 bases; nucleotides outside the gene matches: 11. Germline CDR1 is LGHNA and CDR2 is YNFKEQ.

This clonotype has just a few counts. The rearrangement uses TRBV11-2 and TRBJ2-1; the D is unclear. V lost 0 bases, J lost 5 bases, and 11 bases lay in between. CDR1 and CDR2 from the germline V gene are SGHAT and FQNNGV. This CDR3 has 15 amino acids. As DNA, the CDR3 is TGTGCCAGCAGCTTAGATCCCGGGCGTCACAATGAGCAGTTCTTC. Translation: CASSLDPGRHNEQFF.

This clonotype was counted at least ten times. The chain employs TRBV6-6 and TRBJ2-3; TRBD1 might be the D (6 bases). V lost 7 bases and J 0 bases, leaving 14 bases between the germline ends. This CDR3 is built from 15 residues. CDR1 and CDR2 (germline): MNHNY, SVGAGI (reference sequence). This CDR3 reads CASIQGAFSTDTQYF. The CDR3 DNA sequence: TGTGCCAGCATACAGGGAGCCTTTAGCACAGATACGCAGTATTTT.

This clonotype was seen ten or more times. The CDR3 region has the DNA TGTGCCAGCAGTGACGGGACAGAGAGCTCCTACGAGCAGTACTTC. This codes for CASSDGTESSYEQYF. J is TRBJ2-7 and V is TRBV2, with 7 bases that match TRBD1. From germline, CDR1 is SNHLY and CDR2 FYNNEI. The CDR3 covers 15 residues. V lost 3 bases and J lost 0; bases outside the gene matches: 5.

This clonotype has a count of ten or more. The chain links TRBV14 to TRBJ1-3; 7 nucleotides line up with TRBD1. The trim removed 4 bases at V and 5 bases at J, leaving 2 bases unmatched. The CDR3 loop spans 13 amino acids. The germline V gene encodes CDR1 SGHDN and CDR2 FVKESK. The DNA for the CDR3 is TGTGCCAGCAGCCCGACAGGGAGAAACACCATATATTTT. It yields the protein CASSPTGRNTIYF.

This clonotype has ten or more counts. J is TRBJ2-5 and V is TRBV18; D uncertain. The CDR3 spans 11 residues. The germline V gene has CDR1 KGHSH and CDR2 LQKENI. The V gene lost 6 bases and the J gene lost 3 bases, with 5 bases spanning the gap. CDR3 in amino acids: CASSTEETQYF. CDR3 nucleotide sequence: TGTGCCAGCTCCACAGAAGAGACCCAGTACTTC. The variable domain in full, with the rest retrieved from reference TRBV18 and TRBJ2-5, is NAGVMQNPRHLVRRRGQEARLRCSPMKGHSHVYWYRQLPEEGLKFMVYLQKENIIDESGMPKERFSAEFPKEGPSILRIQQVVRGDSAAYFCASSTEETQYFGPGTRLLVL.

This clonotype has ten or more counts. The chain joins TRBV28 to TRBJ1-2; 7 bases agree with TRBD1. The CDR3 runs 16 residues. CDR1 and CDR2 from the germline V gene are MDHEN and SYDVKM. V gave up 3 bases and J gave up 3 bases; unmatched junction bases: 10. CDR3 sequence: CASSFFPRQGDYGYTF. The CDR3 region has the DNA TGTGCCAGCAGTTTTTTCCCCCGACAGGGCGACTATGGCTACACCTTC.

This clonotype was seen many times. V is TRBV3-1 and J is TRBJ2-7; no clear D gene. The CDR3 has 13 amino acids. Germline CDR1 and CDR2: LGHDT and YNNKEL (reference sequence). Trimming took 2 bases from V and 6 from J, leaving 11 bases between them. The CDR3 loop reads CASSQHTKSEQYF. CDR3 in DNA: TGTGCCAGCAGCCAACATACTAAATCCGAGCAGTACTTC.

The chain combines TRBV7-2 with TRBJ2-6; 9 bases agree with TRBD1. The CDR3 runs 21 residues. J was trimmed by 0 bases and V by 2 bases; bases with no gene match: 14. Germline V gives CDR1 SGHTA, CDR2 FQGNSA. In nucleotides, the CDR3 is TGTGCCAGCAGCTTATTCTTCGCCGGGACAGGGTCCGACTCTGGGGCCAACGTCCTGACTTTC. It encodes CASSLFFAGTGSDSGANVLTF.

This clonotype has at least ten counts. J is TRBJ2-4 and V is TRBV13, with D tentatively TRBD1 (6 bases). The CDR3 loop spans 14 amino acids. Germline V gene lookup returns CDR1 PRHDT and CDR2 FYEKMQ (reference sequence). The ends were cut back, 9 bases at V and 3 bases at J, with 15 bases in the middle. CDR3 in amino acids: CASTPGHSKNIQYF. Here the CDR3 DNA reads TGTGCCAGTACCCCGGGACACAGCAAAAACATTCAGTACTTC.

The table lists this clonotype with many counts. The rearrangement uses TRBV5-4 and TRBJ2-1, with no clear D. Germline V CDR1 and CDR2: SGHNT, YYREEE (reference sequence). The ends were cut back, 1 base at V and 12 bases at J, with 14 bases in the middle. This CDR3 comprises 13 residues. Here the CDR3 reads CASSLNEAVGQFF. The CDR3 nucleotides read TGTGCCAGCAGCTTGAATGAGGCGGTTGGGCAGTTCTTC.

Ten or more counts support this clonotype. The chain uses TRBV7-6 and TRBJ2-7, with 11 bases lining up with TRBD2. V lost 4 bases and J lost 5; bases outside the gene matches: 7. Germline CDR1 SGHVS, CDR2 FNYEAQ. This CDR3 spans 15 amino acids. This CDR3 reads CASSSSLAGVDEQYF. CDR3 bases: TGTGCCAGCAGCTCATCACTAGCGGGAGTGGACGAGCAGTACTTC.

This clonotype turned up a few times. This chain joins TRBV19 and TRBJ1-5, with 10 bases fitting TRBD1. The germline gives CDR1 LNHDA, CDR2 SQIVND (reference sequence). V gave up 3 bases and J gave up 5 bases; unmatched junction bases: 4. This CDR3 is 15 amino acids long. CDR3 loop: CASSIGTGDYQPQHF. CDR3 DNA: TGTGCCAGTAGTATCGGGACAGGGGATTATCAGCCCCAGCATTTT.

This clonotype appeared many times. The chain recombines TRBV20-1 with TRBJ2-3; TRBD2 agrees at 9 bases. With 1 base clipped from V and 1 base from J, the junction kept 12 bases outside the gene matches. Germline V gives CDR1 DFQATT, CDR2 SNEGSKA (reference sequence). The CDR3 is 18 residues long. As DNA, the CDR3 is TGCAGTGCTAGAGGGCCTTCGAGGACTAGCGCCCGCACAGATACGCAGTATTTT. Amino acids: CSARGPSRTSARTDTQYF.

This clonotype has at least ten counts. This chain uses TRBV30 with TRBJ2-5; possible D gene TRBD1, 6 bases. Deletions cut 2 bases from V and 2 bases from J, with 12 bases between. Germline V gene data show CDR1 as GTSNPN and CDR2 as SVGIG (reference sequence). The CDR3 runs 14 residues. The CDR3 spells CAWSKNRAQETQYF. The DNA for the CDR3 is TGTGCCTGGAGTAAGAACAGGGCGCAAGAGACCCAGTACTTC.

This clonotype came up many times. The V call is TRBV20-1, the J call TRBJ2-7; D possibly corresponds to TRBD2 (5 bases). Germline CDR1 is DFQATT and CDR2 is SNEGSKA (reference sequence). Deletions cut 2 bases from V and 2 bases from J, with 13 bases between. This CDR3 has 14 residues. The DNA for the CDR3 is TGCAGTGCTAGATCCTCGGCGGGCACCTACGAGCAGTACTTC. Encoded protein: CSARSSAGTYEQYF.

The CDR3 DNA reads as TGTGCCAGCAGTGTAACAGCGGACAGGGGGCTCCCAGAGACCCAGTACTTC. Translated, it gives CASSVTADRGLPETQYF. The V call is TRBV6-1, the J call TRBJ2-5, with 11 bases identical to TRBD1. The junction had 11 bases not matched to a gene; V was cut back by 4 bases and J by 4 bases. This CDR3 is built from 17 residues. Germline V CDR1 and CDR2: MNHNS, SASEGT.

This clonotype was seen many times. The chain couples TRBV19 to TRBJ1-5; perhaps TRBD1 as D (5 bases). Trimming took 8 bases from V and 0 from J, leaving 17 bases between them. This CDR3 is 16 amino acids long. The germline V gene encodes CDR1 LNHDA and CDR2 SQIVND (reference sequence). This CDR3 reads CASQGAWGYSNQPQHF. The CDR3 coding sequence is TGTGCCAGTCAGGGAGCCTGGGGATATAGCAATCAGCCCCAGCATTTT.

This clonotype was counted many times. The chain employs TRBV12-3 or TRBV12-4 and TRBJ2-5; TRBD2 aligns across 8 bases. This CDR3 has 15 amino acids. V trimming: 3 bases; J trimming: 2 bases; junction bases outside the gene matches: 5. The CDR3 coding sequence is TGTGCCAGCAGTTTCGGCGGGGGGTTTCAAGAGACCCAGTACTTC. Protein: CASSFGGGFQETQYF.

The chain combines TRBV27 with TRBJ2-7; D call uncertain. Germline CDR1 reads MNHEY; CDR2 reads SMNVEV (reference sequence). V lost 6 bases to trimming and J lost 5 bases, with 14 bases between them. CDR3 length: 13 residues. For the CDR3, the DNA is TGTGCCAGCAGCCTATATGGTGAGCACGAGCAGTACTTC. Its translation: CASSLYGEHEQYF.